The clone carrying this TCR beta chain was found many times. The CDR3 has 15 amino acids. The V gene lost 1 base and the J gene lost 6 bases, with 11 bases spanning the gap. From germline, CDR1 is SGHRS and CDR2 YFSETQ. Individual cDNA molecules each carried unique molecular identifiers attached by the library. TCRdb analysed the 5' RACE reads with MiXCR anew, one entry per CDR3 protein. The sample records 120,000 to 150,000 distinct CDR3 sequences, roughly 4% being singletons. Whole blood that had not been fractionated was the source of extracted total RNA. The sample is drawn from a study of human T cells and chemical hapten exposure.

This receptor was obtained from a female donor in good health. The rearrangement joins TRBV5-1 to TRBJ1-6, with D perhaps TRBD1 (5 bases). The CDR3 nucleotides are TGCGCCAGCAGCTTGTTGACAGAACTTAATTCACCCCTCCACTTT. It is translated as CASSLLTELNSPLHF.